The 23 T cell receptor beta chains below all came from one sample that was sequenced in a study of T cell changes during pregnancy in multiple sclerosis. Some clones are missing from TCRdb's copy, which holds only in-frame ones; the method was immunoSEQ multiplex PCR. Of about 40,000 clones in the sample, approximately 93% were seen once. The material sequenced was CD8+ T cells from peripheral blood mononuclear cells, taken in the third trimester of pregnancy. The receptors stem from a female donor with multiple sclerosis, enrolled in a pregnancy study.

The chain recombines TRBV25-1 with TRBJ2-1; D possibly corresponds to TRBD1 (6 bases). Trimming took off 6 bases at V and 4 bases at J, with 19 bases between the two ends. Germline loops: CDR1 MGHDK, CDR2 SYGVNS. CDR3 length equals 16 residues. CDR3 in DNA: TGTGCCAGCAGCAAAACCCGGGACGGGACATACAATGAGCAGTTCTTC. It encodes CASSKTRDGTYNEQFF.

The chain employs TRBV4-1 and TRBJ1-1; the D gene is possibly TRBD1 (5 bases). Germline values: CDR1 MGHRA, CDR2 YSYEKL. The V gene lost 4 bases and the J gene lost 3 bases, with 9 bases spanning the gap. The CDR3 is made up of 13 amino acids. The CDR3 reads CASSPPGDTEAFF. CDR3 nucleotide sequence: TGCGCCAGCAGCCCACCGGGGGACACTGAAGCTTTCTTT.

The CDR3 nucleotides read TGTGCCAGCAGCTTAATCACAGGGATGCGGTACGAGCAGTACTTC. Amino acids: CASSLITGMRYEQYF. V usage is TRBV7-9 and J usage is TRBJ2-7, with a weak D call TRBD1 (6 bases). V lost 2 bases to trimming and J lost 4 bases, with 15 bases between them. CDR3 length equals 15 residues. CDR1 is SEHNR, CDR2 FQNEAQ, per germline (reference sequence). The complete variable domain, with remaining parts taken from reference TRBV7-9 and TRBJ2-7, reads DTGVSQNPRHKITKRGQNVTFRCDPISEHNRLYWYRQTLGQGPEFLTYFQNEAQLEKSRLLSDRFSAERPKGSFSTLEIQRTEQGDSAMYLCASSLITGMRYEQYFGPGTRLTVT.

The V gene is TRBV4-2, the J gene TRBJ2-2; 7 nucleotides match TRBD1. CDR3 size: 17 residues. Germline V CDR1 and CDR2: LGHNA, YNFKEQ. The J segment lost 6 bases and the V segment lost 0 bases, leaving 10 bases of the junction unmatched. The CDR3 DNA sequence: TGTGCCAGCAGCCAAGATTCAGAGGGGGCACAGTCCGGGGAGCTGTTTTTT. Translation: CASSQDSEGAQSGELFF.

The chain employs TRBV5-4 and TRBJ1-5; D not certain. V was pared by 6 bases and J by 7 bases, with 14 bases between. Per the germline V gene, CDR1 is SGHNT and CDR2 is YYREEE (reference sequence). CDR3 length: 13 amino acids. The CDR3: CASTSRGGQPQHF. CDR3 nucleotide sequence: TGTGCCAGCACCAGCCGGGGAGGGCAGCCCCAGCATTTT.

The chain joins TRBV9 to TRBJ1-1, with TRBD1 as a possible D gene (6 bases). V lost 0 bases, J lost 0 bases, and 9 bases lay in between. The CDR3 contains 15 residues. Germline V lookup: CDR1 SGDLS, CDR2 YYNGEE. The CDR3 is CASSVEGDLNTEAFF. DNA of the CDR3: TGTGCCAGCAGCGTAGAGGGGGATCTGAACACTGAAGCTTTCTTT.

The count of this clone is one. The chain has TRBV10-3 and TRBJ1-2; the D is unclear. Germline loops: CDR1 ENHRY, CDR2 SYGVKD. The CDR3 sequence is 13 residues long. V was clipped by 0 bases and J by 6 bases, with 8 bases between them. DNA for the CDR3: TGTGCCATCAGTGAGTCGACGGGAAATGGCTACACCTTC. Its translation: CAISESTGNGYTF.

The chain joins TRBV5-1 to TRBJ2-2, with 8 bases identical to TRBD1. The V gene's germline CDR1 is SGHRS and CDR2 YFSETQ. V shed 2 bases and J 2 bases; nucleotides not matched to a gene: 2. There are 15 residues in the CDR3. As DNA, the CDR3 is TGCGCCAGCAGCTTCAGGGGGCCTAACACCGGGGAGCTGTTTTTT. The encoded protein is CASSFRGPNTGELFF.

This clone was seen just once. The chain couples TRBV9 to TRBJ2-5; possibly TRBD1 for D (6 bases). CDR3 length equals 16 residues. Germline V gene sequence: CDR1 SGDLS, CDR2 YYNGEE. The V and J ends lost 0 bases and 5 bases respectively, with 17 bases between them. This CDR3 is CASSVGTALLGETQYF. In DNA, the CDR3 is TGTGCCAGCAGCGTAGGGACAGCCCTTCTAGGGGAGACCCAGTACTTC.

The chain recombines TRBV19 with TRBJ2-7; 7 bases map to TRBD2. The CDR3 has 13 amino acids. From germline, CDR1 is LNHDA and CDR2 SQIVND (reference sequence). Trimming at V came to 8 bases and at J to 0 bases, leaving 4 bases not matched to a gene. Here the CDR3 reads CASGAGSSYEQYF. CDR3 bases: TGTGCCAGTGGAGCGGGGAGCTCCTACGAGCAGTACTTC.

The chain employs TRBV27 and TRBJ2-7; 10 bases are shared with TRBD1. Germline lookup yields CDR1 MNHEY and CDR2 SMNVEV (reference sequence). The J segment lost 5 bases and the V segment lost 3 bases, leaving 4 bases of the junction unmatched. The CDR3 has 14 amino acids. CDR3: CASSFRDRGNEQYF. For the CDR3, the DNA is TGTGCCAGCAGTTTTCGGGACAGGGGTAACGAGCAGTACTTC.

The chain couples TRBV5-6 to TRBJ1-6, with 7 bases matching TRBD1. The CDR3 is 16 amino acids. Trimming took 4 bases from V and 0 from J; bases not matched to a gene: 4. From germline, CDR1 is SGHDT and CDR2 YYEEEE. CDR3 region: CASSTGESSYNSPLHF. CDR3 nucleotide sequence: TGTGCCAGCAGCACAGGGGAGAGCTCCTATAATTCACCCCTCCACTTT. The entire variable domain, with the rest obtained from reference TRBV5-6 and TRBJ1-6, is as follows: DAGVTQSPTHLIKTRGQQVTLRCSPKSGHDTVSWYQQALGQGPQFIFQYYEEEERQRGNFPDRFSGHQFPNYSSELNVNALLLGDSALYLCASSTGESSYNSPLHFGNGTRLTVT.

The chain joins TRBV4-1 to TRBJ2-7; TRBD1 is a possible D gene (5 bases). This CDR3 comprises 14 residues. V lost 3 bases, J lost 2 bases, and 11 bases lay in between. Looked up from germline, CDR1 is MGHRA and CDR2 is YSYEKL. The CDR3 DNA sequence: TGCGCCAGCAGCCATAACCAGGGCACCTACGAGCAGTACTTC. Translated: CASSHNQGTYEQYF.

The chain links TRBV27 to TRBJ1-4, with TRBD1 as a possible D gene (5 bases). The CDR3 has 19 amino acids. V was trimmed by 1 base and J by 5 bases, leaving 23 bases between them. Germline V lookup: CDR1 MNHEY, CDR2 SMNVEV (reference sequence). DNA of the CDR3: TGTGCCAGCAGTTTATATCACGGGGGACCGCGTCAGGGAAATGAAAAACTGTTTTTT. It codes for CASSLYHGGPRQGNEKLFF.

The chain employs TRBV9 and TRBJ2-3; 13 bases line up with TRBD2. The CDR3 contains 17 residues. With 4 bases clipped from V and 0 bases from J, the junction kept 5 bases outside the gene matches. The germline gives CDR1 SGDLS, CDR2 YYNGEE. CDR3 in amino acids: CASSTPTSGGSTDTQYF. The CDR3 DNA sequence: TGTGCCAGCAGCACCCCGACTAGCGGGGGGAGCACAGATACGCAGTATTTT.

This chain joins TRBV4-1 and TRBJ2-7; 12 bases align to TRBD2. Germline loops: CDR1 MGHRA, CDR2 YSYEKL. V was clipped by 0 bases and J by 4 bases; unmatched bases: 1. This CDR3 comprises 15 residues. For the CDR3, the DNA is TGCGCCAGCAGCCAAGAGACTAGCGGGGGTTACGAGCAGTACTTC. It encodes CASSQETSGGYEQYF.

This clone was seen once. The chain carries TRBV27 and TRBJ2-7; the match to TRBD1 covers 9 bases. The CDR3 is 13 amino acids. The J segment lost 7 bases and the V segment lost 4 bases, leaving 5 bases of the junction unmatched. The V gene's germline CDR1 is MNHEY and CDR2 SMNVEV (reference sequence). The CDR3 reads CASSWGTGIEQYF. Written as DNA, the CDR3 is TGTGCCAGCAGTTGGGGGACAGGGATTGAGCAGTACTTC.

This chain uses TRBV6-5 with TRBJ1-1; tentatively, D is TRBD1 (6 bases). V shed 5 bases and J shed 6 bases, with 13 bases lying between them. CDR1 is MNHEY, CDR2 SVGAGI, per germline. The CDR3 contains 13 residues. The CDR3, as DNA: TGTGCCAGCAGTCAGTCAGGGGCGCCTGAAGCTTTCTTT. Translating gives CASSQSGAPEAFF.

V usage is TRBV7-6 and J usage is TRBJ2-1; TRBD2 aligns across 8 bases. Germline-derived CDR1 and CDR2 are SGHVS and FNYEAQ. J gave up 5 bases and V 0 bases, and 3 bases lay outside the gene matches. The CDR3 runs 15 residues. CDR3 residues: CASSLASGADNEQFF. In DNA form, the CDR3 reads TGTGCCAGCAGCTTAGCTAGCGGGGCTGACAATGAGCAGTTCTTC. Using reference TRBV7-6 and TRBJ2-1 for the parts outside the CDR3, the full variable domain is GAGVSQSPRYKVTKRGQDVALRCDPISGHVSLYWYRQALGQGPEFLTYFNYEAQQDKSGLPNDRFSAERPEGSISTLTIQRTEQRDSAMYRCASSLASGADNEQFFGPGTRLTVL.

In its sample, this clone was seen a few times. The J gene is TRBJ1-4, the V gene TRBV5-1; TRBD1 agrees at 7 bases. V lost 1 base and J lost 10; bases outside the gene matches: 10. This CDR3 is built from 15 residues. The germline CDR1 and CDR2 sequences are SGHRS and YFSETQ. CDR3 nucleotides: TGCGCCAGCAGCTTGCTGTCAGGGGGAAGCCGAAAACTGTTTTTT. As protein: CASSLLSGGSRKLFF.

The chain employs TRBV27 and TRBJ2-7; 7 bases match TRBD1. This CDR3 region has 13 residues. J lost 3 bases, V lost 5 bases, and 4 bases had no gene match. Per germline, CDR1 MNHEY and CDR2 SMNVEV (reference sequence). DNA for the CDR3: TGTGCCAGCAGTCAGGGGACAGTCTACGAGCAGTACTTC. This sequence encodes CASSQGTVYEQYF.

CDR3 nucleotide sequence: TGTGCCAGCAGCTTAGCTGGGGGGTCAGACACTGAAGCTTTCTTT. Amino acids: CASSLAGGSDTEAFF. The chain joins TRBV7-6 to TRBJ1-1, with D maybe TRBD1 (5 bases). This CDR3 has 15 residues. Germline assignment: CDR1 SGHVS and CDR2 FNYEAQ. The V gene lost 0 bases and the J gene lost 3 bases, with 11 bases spanning the gap. The full variable domain, its missing parts supplied by reference TRBV7-6 and TRBJ1-1, is GAGVSQSPRYKVTKRGQDVALRCDPISGHVSLYWYRQALGQGPEFLTYFNYEAQQDKSGLPNDRFSAERPEGSISTLTIQRTEQRDSAMYRCASSLAGGSDTEAFFGQGTRLTVV.

The CDR3 DNA follows: TGTGCCAGCAGCCACTATCGCGGGGGAAGCACAGATACGCAGTATTTT. This codes for CASSHYRGGSTDTQYF. The chain combines TRBV7-8 with TRBJ2-3; 7 nucleotides align to TRBD2. Germline V gene data show CDR1 as SGHVS and CDR2 as FQNEAQ. Trimming took 5 bases from V and 0 from J; bases not matched to a gene: 8. The CDR3 is 16 amino acids. Full variable domain (rest looked up from reference TRBV7-8 and TRBJ2-3): GAGVSQSPRYKVAKRGQDVALRCDPISGHVSLFWYQQALGQGPEFLTYFQNEAQLDKSGLPSDRFFAERPEGSVSTLKIQRTQQEDSAVYLCASSHYRGGSTDTQYFGPGTRLTVL.